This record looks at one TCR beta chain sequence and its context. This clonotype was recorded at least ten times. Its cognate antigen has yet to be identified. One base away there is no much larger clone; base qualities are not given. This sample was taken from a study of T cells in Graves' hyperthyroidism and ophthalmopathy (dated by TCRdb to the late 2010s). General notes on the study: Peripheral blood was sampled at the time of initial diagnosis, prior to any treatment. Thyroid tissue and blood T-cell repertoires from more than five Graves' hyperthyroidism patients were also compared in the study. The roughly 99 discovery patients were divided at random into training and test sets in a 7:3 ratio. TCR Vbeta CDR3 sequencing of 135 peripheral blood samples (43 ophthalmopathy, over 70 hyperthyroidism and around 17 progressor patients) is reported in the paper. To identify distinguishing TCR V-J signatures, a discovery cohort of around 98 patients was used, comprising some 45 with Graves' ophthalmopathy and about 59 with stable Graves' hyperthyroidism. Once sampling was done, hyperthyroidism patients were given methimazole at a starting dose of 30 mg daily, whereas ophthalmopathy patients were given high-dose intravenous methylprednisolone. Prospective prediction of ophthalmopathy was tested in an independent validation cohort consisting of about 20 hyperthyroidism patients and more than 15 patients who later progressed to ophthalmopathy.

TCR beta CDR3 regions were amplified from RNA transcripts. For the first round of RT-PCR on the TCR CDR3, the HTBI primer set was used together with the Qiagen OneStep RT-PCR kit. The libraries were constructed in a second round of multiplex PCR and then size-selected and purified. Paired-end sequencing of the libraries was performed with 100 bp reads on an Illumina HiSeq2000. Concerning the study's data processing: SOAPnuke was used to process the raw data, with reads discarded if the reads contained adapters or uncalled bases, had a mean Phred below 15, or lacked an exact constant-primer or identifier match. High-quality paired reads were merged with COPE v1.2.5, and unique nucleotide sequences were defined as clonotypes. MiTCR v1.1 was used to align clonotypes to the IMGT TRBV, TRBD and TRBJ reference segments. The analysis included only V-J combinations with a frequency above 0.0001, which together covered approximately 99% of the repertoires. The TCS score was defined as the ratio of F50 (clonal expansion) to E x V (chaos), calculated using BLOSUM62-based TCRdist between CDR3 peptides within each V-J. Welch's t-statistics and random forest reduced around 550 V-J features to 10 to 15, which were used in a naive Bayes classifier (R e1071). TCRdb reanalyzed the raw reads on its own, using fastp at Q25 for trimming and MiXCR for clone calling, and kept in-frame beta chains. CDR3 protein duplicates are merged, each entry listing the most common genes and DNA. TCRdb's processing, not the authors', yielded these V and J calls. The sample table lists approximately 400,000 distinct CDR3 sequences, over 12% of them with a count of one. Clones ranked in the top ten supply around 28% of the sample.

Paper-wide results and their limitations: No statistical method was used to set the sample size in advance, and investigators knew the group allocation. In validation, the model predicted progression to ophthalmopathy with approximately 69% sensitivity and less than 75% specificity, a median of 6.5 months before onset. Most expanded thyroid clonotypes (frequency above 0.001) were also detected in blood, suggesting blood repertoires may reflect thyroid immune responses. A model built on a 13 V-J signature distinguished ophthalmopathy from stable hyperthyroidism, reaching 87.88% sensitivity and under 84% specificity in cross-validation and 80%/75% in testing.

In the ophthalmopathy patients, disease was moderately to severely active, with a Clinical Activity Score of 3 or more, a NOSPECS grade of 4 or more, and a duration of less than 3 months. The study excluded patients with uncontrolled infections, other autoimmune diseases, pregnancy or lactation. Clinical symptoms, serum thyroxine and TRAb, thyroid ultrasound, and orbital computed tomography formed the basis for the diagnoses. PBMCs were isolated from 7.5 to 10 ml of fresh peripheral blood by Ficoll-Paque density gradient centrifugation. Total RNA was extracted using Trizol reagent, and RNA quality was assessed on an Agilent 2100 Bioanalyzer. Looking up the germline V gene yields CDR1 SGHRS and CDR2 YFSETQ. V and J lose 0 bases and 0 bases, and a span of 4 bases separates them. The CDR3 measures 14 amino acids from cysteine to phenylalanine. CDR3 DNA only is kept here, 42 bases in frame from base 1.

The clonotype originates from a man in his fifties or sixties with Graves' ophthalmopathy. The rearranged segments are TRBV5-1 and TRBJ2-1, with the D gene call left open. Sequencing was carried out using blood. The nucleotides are TGCGCCAGCAGCTTGGAGAGCTCCTACAATGAGCAGTTCTTC. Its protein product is CASSLESSYNEQFF.